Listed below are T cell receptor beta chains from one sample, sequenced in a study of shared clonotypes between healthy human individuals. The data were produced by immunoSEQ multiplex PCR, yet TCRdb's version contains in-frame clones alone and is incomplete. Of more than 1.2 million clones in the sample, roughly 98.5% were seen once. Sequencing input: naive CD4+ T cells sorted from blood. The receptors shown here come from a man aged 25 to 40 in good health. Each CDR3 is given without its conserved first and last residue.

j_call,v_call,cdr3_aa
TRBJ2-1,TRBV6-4,ASSDSYLEGVDEQF
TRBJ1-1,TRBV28,ASSLWSGTGGSGTEAF
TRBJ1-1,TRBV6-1,ASSEAQGRTEAF
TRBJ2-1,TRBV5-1,ASSLNAGTYNEQF
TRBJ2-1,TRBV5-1,ASSSGLAGGFGFNEQF
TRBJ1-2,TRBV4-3,ASSQRTGTNYGYT
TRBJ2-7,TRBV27,ASRKGLAGGIYEQY
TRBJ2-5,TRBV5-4,ASSLGYQETQY
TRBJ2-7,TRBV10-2,ASRSASYEQY
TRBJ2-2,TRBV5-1,ASSLLAGVPPGELF
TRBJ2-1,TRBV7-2,ASSPRPGQLFNEQF
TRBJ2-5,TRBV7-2,ASKLGGGRSQETQY
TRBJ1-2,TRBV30,AWTRDTGYGYT
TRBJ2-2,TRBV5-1,ASTPGHLNTGELF
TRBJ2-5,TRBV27,ASSLYTGGVETQY
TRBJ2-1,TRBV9,ASSKRLVALDEQF
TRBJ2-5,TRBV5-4,ASSLAVWREGQETQY
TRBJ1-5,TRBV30,AWSVGGNQPQH
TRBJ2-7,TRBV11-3,ASSLAQGEQY
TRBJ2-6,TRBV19,ASTRTHSGANVLT
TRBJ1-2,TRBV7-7,ASSHRQDKYYGYT
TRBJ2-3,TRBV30,AWKRARDTQY
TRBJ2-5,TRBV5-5,ASSPSTSGETQY
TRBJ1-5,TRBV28,ASSLQGRGNQPQH
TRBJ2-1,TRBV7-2,ASSFQAGGGEQF
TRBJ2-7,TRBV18,ASSPRGSSYEQY
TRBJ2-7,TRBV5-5,ASSSPRNKPPYEQY
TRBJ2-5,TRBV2,ASSGYWGEDETQY
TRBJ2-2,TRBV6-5,ASSTGGNTGELF
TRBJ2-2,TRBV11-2,ASSYGPGELF
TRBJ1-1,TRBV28,ASRQGGSNTEAF
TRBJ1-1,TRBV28,ASSFPGIRAF
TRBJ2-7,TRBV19,ASSTQGWGDYEQY
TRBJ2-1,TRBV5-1,ASSQDRATQF
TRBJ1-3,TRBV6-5,ASSYLGDSGNTIY
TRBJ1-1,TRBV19,ASTTRTAWTEAF
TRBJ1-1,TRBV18,ASGGQQNTEAF
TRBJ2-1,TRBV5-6,ASSILHRGSGNEQF
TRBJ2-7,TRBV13,ASSFSGGTSGRARDEQY
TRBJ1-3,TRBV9,ASSVATSTRNSGNTIY